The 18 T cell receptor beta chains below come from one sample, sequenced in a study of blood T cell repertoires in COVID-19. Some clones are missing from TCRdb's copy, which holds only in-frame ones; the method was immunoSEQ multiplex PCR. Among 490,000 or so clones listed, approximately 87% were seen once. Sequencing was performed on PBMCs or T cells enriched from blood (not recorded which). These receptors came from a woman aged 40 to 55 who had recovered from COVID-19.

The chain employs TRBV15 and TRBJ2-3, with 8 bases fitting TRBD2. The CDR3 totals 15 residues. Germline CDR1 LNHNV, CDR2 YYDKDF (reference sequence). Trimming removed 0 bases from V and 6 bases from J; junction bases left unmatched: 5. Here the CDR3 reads CATSRDRAGEDTQYF. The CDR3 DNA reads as TGTGCCACCAGCAGAGATAGAGCGGGAGAGGATACGCAGTATTTT.

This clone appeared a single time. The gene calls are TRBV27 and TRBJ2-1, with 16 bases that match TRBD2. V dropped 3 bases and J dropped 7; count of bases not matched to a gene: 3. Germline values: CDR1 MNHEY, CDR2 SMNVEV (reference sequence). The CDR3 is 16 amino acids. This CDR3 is CASSLGLAGGWNEQFF. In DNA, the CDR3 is TGTGCCAGCAGTTTGGGACTAGCGGGAGGGTGGAATGAGCAGTTCTTC.

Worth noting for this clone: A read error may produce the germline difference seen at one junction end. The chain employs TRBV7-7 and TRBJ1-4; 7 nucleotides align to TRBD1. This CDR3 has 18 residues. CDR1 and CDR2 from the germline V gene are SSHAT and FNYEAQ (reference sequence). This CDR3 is CASSATGILRATNEKLFF. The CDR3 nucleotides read TGTGCTAGCAGTGCGACAGGGATCTTGCGAGCAACTAATGAAAAACTGTTTTTT.

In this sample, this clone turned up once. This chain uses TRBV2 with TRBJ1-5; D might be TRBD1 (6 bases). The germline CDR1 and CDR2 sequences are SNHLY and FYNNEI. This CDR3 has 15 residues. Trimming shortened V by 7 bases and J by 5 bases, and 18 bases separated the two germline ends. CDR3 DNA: TGTGCCAGCACTGGAGCCGGGACACAAGATCAGCCCCAGCATTTT. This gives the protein CASTGAGTQDQPQHF. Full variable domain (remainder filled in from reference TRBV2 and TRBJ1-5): EPEVTQTPSHQVTQMGQEVILRCVPISNHLYFYWYRQILGQKVEFLVSFYNNEISEKSEIFDDQFSVERPDGSNFTLKIRSTKLEDSAMYFCASTGAGTQDQPQHFGDGTRLSIL.

CDR3 protein: CASSLSSGHEQFF. DNA for the CDR3: TGTGCCAGCAGCCTTTCATCTGGGCATGAGCAGTTCTTC. This chain links TRBV11-2 with TRBJ2-1; D is unresolved. The CDR3 has 13 amino acids. Trimming took 5 bases from V and 8 from J, leaving 13 bases between them. Germline loops: CDR1 SGHAT, CDR2 FQNNGV.

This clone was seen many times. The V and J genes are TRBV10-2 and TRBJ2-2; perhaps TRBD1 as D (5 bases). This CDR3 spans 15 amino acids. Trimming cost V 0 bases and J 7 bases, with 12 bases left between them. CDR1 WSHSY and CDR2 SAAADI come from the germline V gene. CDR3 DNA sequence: TGCGCCAGCAGTGAGTCGAGTCAGGGCCACGGGGAGCTGTTTTTT. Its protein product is CASSESSQGHGELFF.

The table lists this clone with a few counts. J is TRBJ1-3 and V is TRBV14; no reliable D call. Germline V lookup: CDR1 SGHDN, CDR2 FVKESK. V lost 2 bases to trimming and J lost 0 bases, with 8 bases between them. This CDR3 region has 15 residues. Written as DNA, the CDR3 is TGTGCCAGCAGCCAAAGAGGGTACTCTGGAAACACCATATATTTT. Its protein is CASSQRGYSGNTIYF.

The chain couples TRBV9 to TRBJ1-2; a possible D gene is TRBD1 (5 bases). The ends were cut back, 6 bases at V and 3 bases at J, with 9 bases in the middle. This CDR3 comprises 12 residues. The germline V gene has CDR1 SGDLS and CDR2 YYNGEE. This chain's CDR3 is CASTRVDYGYTF. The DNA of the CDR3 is TGTGCCAGCACCAGGGTAGACTATGGCTACACCTTC.

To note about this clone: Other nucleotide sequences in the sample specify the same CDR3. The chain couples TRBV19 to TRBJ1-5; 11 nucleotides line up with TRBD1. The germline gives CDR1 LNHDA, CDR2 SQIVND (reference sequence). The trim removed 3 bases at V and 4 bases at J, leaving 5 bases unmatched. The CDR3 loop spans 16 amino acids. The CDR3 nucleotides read TGTGCCAGTAGTATTCGGACAGGGGGCTCAAATCAGCCCCAGCATTTT. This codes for CASSIRTGGSNQPQHF.

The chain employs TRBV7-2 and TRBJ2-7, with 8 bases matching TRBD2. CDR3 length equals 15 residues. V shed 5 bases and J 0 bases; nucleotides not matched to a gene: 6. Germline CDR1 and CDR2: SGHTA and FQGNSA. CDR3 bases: TGTGCCAGCAGCCAAGCCGGGGGGGGCTCCTACGAGCAGTACTTC. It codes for CASSQAGGGSYEQYF.

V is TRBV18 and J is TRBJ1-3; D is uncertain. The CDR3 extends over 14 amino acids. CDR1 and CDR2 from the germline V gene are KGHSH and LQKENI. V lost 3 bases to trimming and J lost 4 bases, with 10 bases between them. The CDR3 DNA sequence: TGTGCCAGCTCACCGAGCCTACAGGGAAACACCATATATTTT. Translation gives CASSPSLQGNTIYF.

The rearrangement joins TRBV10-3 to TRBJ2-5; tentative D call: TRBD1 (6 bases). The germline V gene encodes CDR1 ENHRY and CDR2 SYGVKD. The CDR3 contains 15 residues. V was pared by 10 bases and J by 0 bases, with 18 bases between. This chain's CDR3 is CATSRGQWDQETQYF. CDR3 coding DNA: TGTGCCACCTCCAGGGGCCAATGGGACCAAGAGACCCAGTACTTC.

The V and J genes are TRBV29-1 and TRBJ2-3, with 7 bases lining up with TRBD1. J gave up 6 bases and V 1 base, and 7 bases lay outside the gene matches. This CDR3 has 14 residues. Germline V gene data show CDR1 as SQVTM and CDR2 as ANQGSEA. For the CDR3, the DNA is TGCAGCGTTGAAGTAAGGGGGCGCATGGATACGCAGTATTTT. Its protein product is CSVEVRGRMDTQYF.

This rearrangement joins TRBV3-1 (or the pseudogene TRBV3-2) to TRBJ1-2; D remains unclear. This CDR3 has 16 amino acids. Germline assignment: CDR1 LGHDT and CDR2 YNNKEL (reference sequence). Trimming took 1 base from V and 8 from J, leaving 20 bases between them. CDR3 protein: CASSQGFGSVASGYTF. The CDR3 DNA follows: TGTGCCAGCAGCCAAGGTTTTGGTTCTGTCGCGTCGGGCTACACCTTC.

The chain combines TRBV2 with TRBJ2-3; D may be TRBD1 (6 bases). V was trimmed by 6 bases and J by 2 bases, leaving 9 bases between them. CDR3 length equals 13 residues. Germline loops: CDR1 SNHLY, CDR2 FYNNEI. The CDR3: CASRGQITDTQYF. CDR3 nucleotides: TGTGCCAGCAGAGGACAGATCACAGATACGCAGTATTTT.

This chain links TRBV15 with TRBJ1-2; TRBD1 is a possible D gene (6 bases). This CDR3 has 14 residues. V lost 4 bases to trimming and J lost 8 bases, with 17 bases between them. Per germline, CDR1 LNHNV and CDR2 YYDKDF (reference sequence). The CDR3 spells CATSNPRTAHGYTF. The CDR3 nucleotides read TGTGCCACCAGCAACCCTCGGACAGCCCACGGCTACACCTTC.

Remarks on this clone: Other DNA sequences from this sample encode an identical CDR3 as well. The CDR3 nucleotides read TGCGCCAGCAGCCAAGATCCTATAAACTATGGCTACACCTTC. It is translated as CASSQDPINYGYTF. The chain employs TRBV4-1 and TRBJ1-2; D gene unclear. Germline V gene sequence: CDR1 MGHRA, CDR2 YSYEKL. The CDR3 is 14 amino acids. Trimming took off 0 bases at V and 2 bases at J, with 7 bases between the two ends.

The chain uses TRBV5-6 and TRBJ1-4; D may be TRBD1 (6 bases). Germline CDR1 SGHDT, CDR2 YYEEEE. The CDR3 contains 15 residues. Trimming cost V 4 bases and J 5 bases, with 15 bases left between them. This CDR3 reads CASSPGGGANEKLFF. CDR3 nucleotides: TGTGCCAGCAGCCCTGGGGGCGGCGCGAATGAAAAACTGTTTTTT.